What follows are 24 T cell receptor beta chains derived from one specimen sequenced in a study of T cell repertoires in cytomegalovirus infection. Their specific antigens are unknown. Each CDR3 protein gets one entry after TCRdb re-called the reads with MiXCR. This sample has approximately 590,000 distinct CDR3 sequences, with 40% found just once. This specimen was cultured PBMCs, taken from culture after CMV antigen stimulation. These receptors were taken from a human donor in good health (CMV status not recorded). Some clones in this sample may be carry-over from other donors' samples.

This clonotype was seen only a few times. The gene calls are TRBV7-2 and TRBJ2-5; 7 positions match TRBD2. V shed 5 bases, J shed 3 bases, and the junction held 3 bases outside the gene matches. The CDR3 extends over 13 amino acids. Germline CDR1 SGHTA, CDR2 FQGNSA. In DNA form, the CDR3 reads TGTGCCAGCAGCGCCAGCGGGGAAGAGACCCAGTACTTC. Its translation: CASSASGEETQYF. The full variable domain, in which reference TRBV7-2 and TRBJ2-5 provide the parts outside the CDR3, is GAGVSQSPSNKVTEKGKDVELRCDPISGHTALYWYRQSLGQGLEFLIYFQGNSAPDKSGLPSDRFSAERTGGSVSTLTIQRTQQEDSAVYLCASSASGEETQYFGPGTRLLVL.

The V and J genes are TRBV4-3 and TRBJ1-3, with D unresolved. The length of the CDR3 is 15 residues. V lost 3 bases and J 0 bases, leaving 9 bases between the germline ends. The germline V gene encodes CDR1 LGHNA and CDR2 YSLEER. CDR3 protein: CASSHIALSGNTIYF. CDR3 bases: TGCGCCAGCAGCCATATTGCGCTCTCTGGAAACACCATATATTTT.

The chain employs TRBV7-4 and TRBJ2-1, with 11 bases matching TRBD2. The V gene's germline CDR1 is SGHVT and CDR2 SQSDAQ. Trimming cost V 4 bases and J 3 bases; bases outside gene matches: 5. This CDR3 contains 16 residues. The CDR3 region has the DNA TGTGCCAGCAGCTCGGGACTAGCGGCCAACTACAATGAGCAGTTCTTC. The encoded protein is CASSSGLAANYNEQFF.

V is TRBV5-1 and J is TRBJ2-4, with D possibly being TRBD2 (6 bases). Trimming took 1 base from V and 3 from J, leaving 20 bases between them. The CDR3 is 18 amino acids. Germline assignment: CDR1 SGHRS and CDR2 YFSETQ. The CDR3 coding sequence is TGCGCCAGCAGCTTGCGCGGGGACCCGGTAGCTGGCAAAAACATTCAGTACTTC. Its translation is CASSLRGDPVAGKNIQYF.

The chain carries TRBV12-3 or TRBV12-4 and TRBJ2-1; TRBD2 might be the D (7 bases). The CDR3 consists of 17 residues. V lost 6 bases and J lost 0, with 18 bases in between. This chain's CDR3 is CASSPELGGRSYNEQFF. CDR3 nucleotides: TGTGCCAGCAGCCCTGAACTGGGGGGGCGCTCCTACAATGAGCAGTTCTTC.

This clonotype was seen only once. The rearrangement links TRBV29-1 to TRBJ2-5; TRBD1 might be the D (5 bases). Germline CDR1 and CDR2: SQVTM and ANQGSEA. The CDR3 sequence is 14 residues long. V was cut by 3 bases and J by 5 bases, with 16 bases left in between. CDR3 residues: CSVESGFFHETQYF. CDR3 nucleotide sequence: TGCAGCGTTGAGTCAGGGTTTTTTCACGAGACCCAGTACTTC.

CDR3 DNA sequence: TGTGCCAGTTTCCTCGGGGATACGCAGTATTTT. Protein: CASFLGDTQYF. This sequence joins TRBV12-3 or TRBV12-4 and TRBJ2-3; D ambiguous. The CDR3 is made up of 11 amino acids. Trimming stripped 9 bases from V and 6 bases from J, with 10 bases between.

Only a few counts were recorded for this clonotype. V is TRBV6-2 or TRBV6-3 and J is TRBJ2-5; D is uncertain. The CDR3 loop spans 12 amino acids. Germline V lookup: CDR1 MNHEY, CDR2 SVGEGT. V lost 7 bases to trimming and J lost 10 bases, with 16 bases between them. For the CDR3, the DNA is TGTGCCAGCAAACTCGACTCCTTGGACCAGTACTTC. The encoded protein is CASKLDSLDQYF.

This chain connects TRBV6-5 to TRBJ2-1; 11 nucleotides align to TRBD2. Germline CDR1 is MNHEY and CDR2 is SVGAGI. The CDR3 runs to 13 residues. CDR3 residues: CVVIAGGRNEQFF. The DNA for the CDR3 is TGTGTCGTCATAGCGGGGGGGCGGAATGAGCAGTTCTTC.

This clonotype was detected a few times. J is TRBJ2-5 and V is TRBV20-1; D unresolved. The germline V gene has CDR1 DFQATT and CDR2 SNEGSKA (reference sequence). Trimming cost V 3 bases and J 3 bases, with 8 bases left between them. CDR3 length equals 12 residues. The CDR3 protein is CSARRTEETQYF. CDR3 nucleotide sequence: TGCAGTGCTAGGAGGACCGAAGAGACCCAGTACTTC.

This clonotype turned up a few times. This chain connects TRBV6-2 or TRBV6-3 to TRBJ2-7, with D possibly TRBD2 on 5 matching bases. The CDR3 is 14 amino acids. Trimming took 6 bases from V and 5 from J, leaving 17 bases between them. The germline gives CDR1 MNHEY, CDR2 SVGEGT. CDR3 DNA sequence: TGTGCCAGCAGCCCCCGAGAGGGCCATAACGAGCAGTACTTC. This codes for CASSPREGHNEQYF.

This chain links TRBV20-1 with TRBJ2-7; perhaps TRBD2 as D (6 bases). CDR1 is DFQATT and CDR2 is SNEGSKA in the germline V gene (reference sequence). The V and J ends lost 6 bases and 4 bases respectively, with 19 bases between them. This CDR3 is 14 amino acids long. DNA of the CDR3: TGCAGTGCCGGGGAATGGGACTGGCATTACGAGCAGTACTTC. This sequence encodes CSAGEWDWHYEQYF.

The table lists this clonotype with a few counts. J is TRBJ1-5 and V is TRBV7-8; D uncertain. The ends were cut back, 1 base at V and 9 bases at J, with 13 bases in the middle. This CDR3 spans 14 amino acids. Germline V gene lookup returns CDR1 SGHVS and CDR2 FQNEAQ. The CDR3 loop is CASSLEWSSSPQHF. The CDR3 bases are TGTGCCAGCAGCTTAGAGTGGTCAAGCTCGCCCCAGCATTTT.

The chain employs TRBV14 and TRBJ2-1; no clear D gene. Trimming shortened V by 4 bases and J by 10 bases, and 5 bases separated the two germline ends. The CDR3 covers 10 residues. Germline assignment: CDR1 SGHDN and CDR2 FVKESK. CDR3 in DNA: TGTGCCAGCAGCCGCACCGAGCAGTTCTTC. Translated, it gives CASSRTEQFF.

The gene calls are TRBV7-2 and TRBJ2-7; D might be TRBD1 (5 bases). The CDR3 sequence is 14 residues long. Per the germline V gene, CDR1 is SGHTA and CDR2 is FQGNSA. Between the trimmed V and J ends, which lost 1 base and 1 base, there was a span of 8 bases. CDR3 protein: CASSLGAGSYEQYF. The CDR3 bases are TGTGCCAGCAGCTTAGGGGCAGGGTCCTACGAGCAGTACTTC.

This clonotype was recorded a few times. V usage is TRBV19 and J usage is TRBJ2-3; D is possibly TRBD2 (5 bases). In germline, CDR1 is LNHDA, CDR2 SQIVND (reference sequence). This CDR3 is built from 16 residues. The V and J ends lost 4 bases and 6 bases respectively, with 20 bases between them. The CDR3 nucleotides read TGTGCCAGTAGTAAGCGAGCGGCCGCCCTGGGGGATACGCAGTATTTT. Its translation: CASSKRAAALGDTQYF.

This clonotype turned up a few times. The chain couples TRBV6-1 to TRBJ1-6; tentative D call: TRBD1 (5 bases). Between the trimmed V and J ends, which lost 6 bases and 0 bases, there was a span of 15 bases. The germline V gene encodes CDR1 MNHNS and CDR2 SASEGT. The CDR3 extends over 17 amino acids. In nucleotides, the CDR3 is TGTGCCAGCAGGTCCGGGACTGAGAGCTCCTATAATTCACCCCTCCACTTT. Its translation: CASRSGTESSYNSPLHF.

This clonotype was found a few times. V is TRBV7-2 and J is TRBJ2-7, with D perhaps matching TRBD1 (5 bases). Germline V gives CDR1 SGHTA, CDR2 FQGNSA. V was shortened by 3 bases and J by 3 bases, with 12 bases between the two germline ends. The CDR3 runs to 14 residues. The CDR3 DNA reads TGTGCCAGCAGCTTGGAGCAGGGCCACTACGAGCAGTACTTC. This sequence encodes CASSLEQGHYEQYF.

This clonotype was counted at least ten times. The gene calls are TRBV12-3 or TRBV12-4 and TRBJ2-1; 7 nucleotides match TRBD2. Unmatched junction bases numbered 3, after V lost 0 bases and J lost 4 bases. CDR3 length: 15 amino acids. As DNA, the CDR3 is TGTGCCAGCAGTTTAGCGGGAGCGGGGTACAATGAGCAGTTCTTC. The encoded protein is CASSLAGAGYNEQFF.

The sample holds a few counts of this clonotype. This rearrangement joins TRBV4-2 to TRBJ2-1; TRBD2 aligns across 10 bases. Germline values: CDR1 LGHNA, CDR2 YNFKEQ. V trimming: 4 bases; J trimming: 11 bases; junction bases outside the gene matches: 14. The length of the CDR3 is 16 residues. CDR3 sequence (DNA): TGTGCCAGCAGCCTCCGTAGCGGGGGGCCTACAGATCAGCAGTTCTTC. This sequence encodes CASSLRSGGPTDQQFF.

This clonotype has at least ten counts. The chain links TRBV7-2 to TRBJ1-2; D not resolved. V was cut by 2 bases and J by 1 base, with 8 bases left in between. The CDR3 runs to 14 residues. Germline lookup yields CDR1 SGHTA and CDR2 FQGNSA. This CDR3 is CASSLSGSNYGYTF. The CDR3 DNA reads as TGTGCCAGCAGCTTATCCGGGAGTAACTATGGCTACACCTTC.

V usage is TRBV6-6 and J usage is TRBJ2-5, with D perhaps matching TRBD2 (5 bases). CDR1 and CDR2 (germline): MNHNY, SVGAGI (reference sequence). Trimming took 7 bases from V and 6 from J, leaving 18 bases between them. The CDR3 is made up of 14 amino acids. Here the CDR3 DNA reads TGTGCCAGCACCCCGGGAACCGCCCCACAGACCCAGTACTTC. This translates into CASTPGTAPQTQYF.

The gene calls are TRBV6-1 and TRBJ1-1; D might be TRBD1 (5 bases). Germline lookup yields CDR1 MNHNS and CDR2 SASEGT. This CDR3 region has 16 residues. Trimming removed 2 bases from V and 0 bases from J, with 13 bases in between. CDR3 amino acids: CASSEKGFGLNTEAFF. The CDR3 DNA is TGTGCCAGCAGTGAAAAGGGGTTCGGGCTGAACACTGAAGCTTTCTTT.

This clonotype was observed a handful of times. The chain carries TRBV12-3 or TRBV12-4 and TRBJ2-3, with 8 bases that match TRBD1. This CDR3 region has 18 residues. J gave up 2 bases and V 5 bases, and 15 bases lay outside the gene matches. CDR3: CASSHGQGGTVVTDTQYF. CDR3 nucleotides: TGTGCCAGCAGTCACGGACAGGGAGGTACAGTCGTCACAGATACGCAGTATTTT.